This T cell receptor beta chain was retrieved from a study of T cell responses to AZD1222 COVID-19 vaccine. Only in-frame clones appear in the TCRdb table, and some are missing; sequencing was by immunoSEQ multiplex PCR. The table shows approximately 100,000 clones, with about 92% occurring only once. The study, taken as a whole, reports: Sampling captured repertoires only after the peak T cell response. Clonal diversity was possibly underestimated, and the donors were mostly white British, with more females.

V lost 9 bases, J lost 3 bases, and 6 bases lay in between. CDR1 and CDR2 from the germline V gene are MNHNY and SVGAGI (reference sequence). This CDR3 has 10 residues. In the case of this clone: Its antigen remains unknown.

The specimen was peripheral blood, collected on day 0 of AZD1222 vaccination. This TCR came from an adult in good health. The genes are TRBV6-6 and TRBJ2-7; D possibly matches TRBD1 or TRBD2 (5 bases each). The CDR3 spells CARGDYEQYF. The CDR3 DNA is TGTGCCAGGGGGGACTACGAGCAGTACTTC.